The 29 T cell receptor beta chains below were found in one sample sequenced in a study of blood T cell repertoires in COVID-19 (dated by TCRdb to the early 2020s). Library preparation used the immunoSEQ multiplex PCR assay. TCRdb obtained this table from immuneACCESS and retained in-frame rearrangements with V and J assigned. These tables miss some clones; where compared with another copy, unresolved V genes account for less than half of the shortfall, and the remainder is unexplained. Here the sample has about 220,000 clones; about 85% occur a single time. The ten largest account for 15% to 20% of the sample. Sequenced sample: peripheral blood. The source of these receptors is a man under 40 with active or convalescent COVID-19.

This clone was seen only once. J is TRBJ2-7 and V is TRBV6-2 or TRBV6-3, with 8 positions matching TRBD2. This CDR3 spans 16 amino acids. The germline V gene has CDR1 MNHEY and CDR2 SVGEGT. Trimming removed 5 bases from V and 2 bases from J; junction bases left unmatched: 11. Written as DNA, the CDR3 is TGTGCCAGCAGTCCCTATCGGGGGGGGCCAACCTACGAGCAGTACTTC. Translation: CASSPYRGGPTYEQYF.

The chain links TRBV28 to TRBJ1-6, with TRBD1 identical over 7 bases. With V trimmed by 6 bases and J by 7 bases, 6 bases remained unmatched. The CDR3 covers 14 residues. From germline, CDR1 is MDHEN and CDR2 SYDVKM. CDR3 coding DNA: TGTGCCAGCAGCATCTTACAGGGGAATTCACCCCTCCACTTT. It encodes CASSILQGNSPLHF. The entire variable domain, with the rest obtained from reference TRBV28 and TRBJ1-6, is as follows: DVKVTQSSRYLVKRTGEKVFLECVQDMDHENMFWYRQDPGLGLRLIYFSYDVKMKEKGDIPEGYSVSREKKERFSLILESASTNQTSMYLCASSILQGNSPLHFGNGTRLTVT.

The chain joins TRBV30 to TRBJ1-3; D gene unclear. Trimming pared 3 bases from V and 3 bases from J, leaving 18 bases between. The CDR3 has 16 residues. Per germline, CDR1 GTSNPN and CDR2 SVGIG (reference sequence). The CDR3 bases are TGTGCCTGGAGCGACGAGGGCCTGAGTATTGGAAACACCATATATTTT. Translation gives CAWSDEGLSIGNTIYF.

The chain carries TRBV5-1 and TRBJ1-3; possibly TRBD1 for D (6 bases). The CDR3 spans 13 residues. Per the germline V gene, CDR1 is SGHRS and CDR2 is YFSETQ. The germline V and J ends were trimmed by 4 bases and 3 bases, with 8 bases remaining between them. The CDR3: CASSTDSGNTIYF. The DNA for the CDR3 is TGCGCCAGCAGCACGGACAGTGGAAACACCATATATTTT.

CDR3 region: CASSKGPGTDTQYF. The CDR3 DNA reads as TGTGCCAGCTCGAAGGGGCCAGGTACAGATACGCAGTATTTT. The chain combines TRBV18 with TRBJ2-3; possibly TRBD1 for D (5 bases). The germline V gene has CDR1 KGHSH and CDR2 LQKENI. This CDR3 has 14 amino acids. Trimming took 6 bases from V and 3 from J, leaving 13 bases between them. Based on the CDR3 plus reference TRBV18 and TRBJ2-3, the full variable domain is NAGVMQNPRHLVRRRGQEARLRCSPMKGHSHVYWYRQLPEEGLKFMVYLQKENIIDESGMPKERFSAEFPKEGPSILRIQQVVRGDSAAYFCASSKGPGTDTQYFGPGTRLTVL.

The rearrangement uses TRBV19 and TRBJ1-5; no clear D. This CDR3 region has 15 residues. Trimming shortened V by 3 bases and J by 0 bases, and 9 bases separated the two germline ends. CDR1 LNHDA and CDR2 SQIVND come from the germline V gene (reference sequence). The CDR3 nucleotides are TGTGCCAGTAGTATCCTGGCAGTTAGCAATCAGCCCCAGCATTTT. Translated, it gives CASSILAVSNQPQHF.

This chain links TRBV7-9 with TRBJ2-7, with TRBD1 matching 7 bases. The CDR3 runs to 15 residues. Germline lookup yields CDR1 SEHNR and CDR2 FQNEAQ (reference sequence). Trimming took 4 bases from V and 5 from J; bases not matched to a gene: 11. As DNA, the CDR3 is TGTGCCAGCAGCTCAACCGCACAGGGGTTGCACGAGCAGTACTTC. Its translation is CASSSTAQGLHEQYF.

The sample holds one count of this clone. V and J are TRBV30 and TRBJ2-3; 7 positions match TRBD1. The CDR3 contains 17 residues. The germline CDR1 and CDR2 sequences are GTSNPN and SVGIG (reference sequence). V lost 0 bases, J lost 4 bases, and 13 bases stayed unmatched. CDR3 amino acids: CAWSVVQTGYFADTQYF. DNA for the CDR3: TGTGCCTGGAGTGTAGTTCAGACAGGGTATTTTGCAGATACGCAGTATTTT. The variable domain in full, with the rest retrieved from reference TRBV30 and TRBJ2-3, is SQTIHQWPATLVQPVGSPLSLECTVEGTSNPNLYWYRQAAGRGLQLLFYSVGIGQISSEVPQNLSASRPQDRQFILSSKKLLLSDSGFYLCAWSVVQTGYFADTQYFGPGTRLTVL.

The J gene is TRBJ1-4, the V gene TRBV2, with D possibly TRBD1 on 5 matching bases. The germline gives CDR1 SNHLY, CDR2 FYNNEI. V was trimmed by 9 bases and J by 7 bases, leaving 18 bases between them. This CDR3 comprises 14 residues. The CDR3 DNA follows: TGTGCCAGTGGTGGGGCAGGGAGGGGTGAAAAACTGTTTTTT. Protein: CASGGAGRGEKLFF.

The count of this clone is one. The rearrangement joins TRBV7-6 to TRBJ1-2; maybe TRBD1 (5 bases). The CDR3 runs to 15 residues. In germline, CDR1 is SGHVS, CDR2 FNYEAQ. V dropped 5 bases and J dropped 4 bases, with 17 bases sitting between them. CDR3 coding DNA: TGTGCCAGCAGCAGAGATGGGGGGAAGATCTATGGCTACACCTTC. The encoded protein is CASSRDGGKIYGYTF.

The chain joins TRBV7-2 to TRBJ2-2; a possible D gene is TRBD2 (6 bases). V was cut by 1 base and J by 5 bases, with 14 bases left in between. The CDR3 sequence is 16 residues long. Germline-derived CDR1 and CDR2 are SGHTA and FQGNSA. CDR3 sequence: CASSLVAGSRTGELFF. For the CDR3, the DNA is TGTGCCAGCAGCTTAGTTGCGGGGAGTCGGACCGGGGAGCTGTTTTTT. Based on the CDR3 plus reference TRBV7-2 and TRBJ2-2, the full variable domain is GAGVSQSPSNKVTEKGKDVELRCDPISGHTALYWYRQSLGQGLEFLIYFQGNSAPDKSGLPSDRFSAERTGGSVSTLTIQRTQQEDSAVYLCASSLVAGSRTGELFFGEGSRLTVL.

The chain couples TRBV5-1 to TRBJ2-7; D might be TRBD2 (5 bases). The CDR3 totals 14 residues. Trimming shortened V by 5 bases and J by 3 bases, and 15 bases separated the two germline ends. Germline CDR1 is SGHRS and CDR2 is YFSETQ. This CDR3 is CASREAELFYEQYF. CDR3 in DNA: TGCGCCAGCAGGGAGGCGGAACTCTTCTACGAGCAGTACTTC.

V usage is TRBV7-2 and J usage is TRBJ1-1, with TRBD1 matching over 8 bases. V lost 2 bases and J lost 6; bases outside the gene matches: 5. CDR1 SGHTA and CDR2 FQGNSA come from the germline V gene. The CDR3 sequence is 14 residues long. This chain's CDR3 is CASSLRGTGPEAFF. Written as DNA, the CDR3 is TGTGCCAGCAGCTTAAGGGGGACAGGTCCTGAAGCTTTCTTT. The full variable domain, with the rest looked up from reference TRBV7-2 and TRBJ1-1, is GAGVSQSPSNKVTEKGKDVELRCDPISGHTALYWYRQSLGQGLEFLIYFQGNSAPDKSGLPSDRFSAERTGGSVSTLTIQRTQQEDSAVYLCASSLRGTGPEAFFGQGTRLTVV.

The V and J genes are TRBV7-3 and TRBJ2-7; 8 positions match TRBD2. CDR1 is SGHTA and CDR2 is FQGTGA in the germline V gene. The V segment lost 2 bases and the J segment 9 bases; nucleotides outside the gene matches: 6. The CDR3 has 13 residues. CDR3: CASSLGSGDGQYF. Written as DNA, the CDR3 is TGTGCCAGCAGCTTAGGTAGCGGGGATGGGCAGTACTTC.

This clone was found a few times. The CDR3: CASSLFVTGITYNEQFF. For the CDR3, the DNA is TGTGCCAGCAGCTTGTTTGTGACAGGGATAACCTACAATGAGCAGTTCTTC. The chain recombines TRBV5-4 with TRBJ2-1; TRBD1 aligns across 7 bases. The CDR3 length is 17 residues. Germline CDR1 SGHNT, CDR2 YYREEE (reference sequence). V lost 1 base and J lost 2; bases outside the gene matches: 9.

This clone appeared a few times. The rearrangement uses TRBV30 and TRBJ1-5; D not resolved. The CDR3 totals 13 residues. Trimming removed 2 bases at V and 5 bases at J, with 10 bases between. Germline V gene sequence: CDR1 GTSNPN, CDR2 SVGIG (reference sequence). CDR3 amino acids: CAWSHREDQPQHF. DNA of the CDR3: TGTGCCTGGAGTCACCGGGAGGATCAGCCCCAGCATTTT.

The chain combines TRBV5-6 with TRBJ2-2; D gene uncertain. This CDR3 comprises 13 residues. Germline assignment: CDR1 SGHDT and CDR2 YYEEEE. V was trimmed by 2 bases and J by 5 bases, leaving 7 bases between them. This CDR3 is CASSFARTGELFF. DNA of the CDR3: TGTGCCAGCAGCTTTGCTAGAACCGGGGAGCTGTTTTTT.

The chain joins TRBV28 to TRBJ2-3; D is tentatively TRBD1 or TRBD2 (6 bases each). Trimming took 6 bases from V and 4 from J, leaving 23 bases between them. The CDR3 runs 17 residues. The germline V gene encodes CDR1 MDHEN and CDR2 SYDVKM. The CDR3 region has the DNA TGTGCCAGCAGATTAGGGGGAACGCGGGGAAGGTCAGATACGCAGTATTTT. Residues: CASRLGGTRGRSDTQYF.

This chain links TRBV11-3 with TRBJ1-1; weak D call: TRBD1 (5 bases). The CDR3 contains 19 residues. Germline values: CDR1 SGHNT, CDR2 YENEEA. The V end lost 5 bases, the J end lost 0 bases, and 25 bases lay between the germline ends. DNA of the CDR3: TGTGCCAGCAGCCCTATGGGCGCGGTGGACAACGACTTGAACACTGAAGCTTTCTTT. It codes for CASSPMGAVDNDLNTEAFF.

The J gene is TRBJ2-5, the V gene TRBV5-4, with 7 bases identical to TRBD2. Germline CDR1 SGHNT, CDR2 YYREEE (reference sequence). The CDR3 extends over 14 amino acids. With 3 bases clipped from V and 2 bases from J, the junction kept 4 bases outside the gene matches. The CDR3 nucleotides read TGTGCCAGCAGCTCTGGGGGGGTTCAAGAGACCCAGTACTTC. This codes for CASSSGGVQETQYF.

The V and J genes are TRBV7-3 and TRBJ2-2, with TRBD2 as a possible D gene (5 bases). Trimming removed 3 bases from V and 2 bases from J, with 7 bases in between. Germline CDR1 reads SGHTA; CDR2 reads FQGTGA. The CDR3 has 14 residues. CDR3 coding DNA: TGTGCCAGCAGCTTCTCGGGAAACACCGGGGAGCTGTTTTTT. This gives the protein CASSFSGNTGELFF.

This clone has only a few counts. The chain links TRBV5-8 to TRBJ2-5, with D hard to call. V was clipped by 1 base and J by 1 base, with 14 bases between them. The germline CDR1 and CDR2 sequences are SGHTS and YDEGEE. The CDR3 runs to 16 residues. CDR3 bases: TGTGCCAGCAGCTTGTCCGGCCAGGTACCCCAAGAGACCCAGTACTTC. Translating it yields CASSLSGQVPQETQYF.

This sequence joins TRBV5-1 and TRBJ2-5; 10 bases agree with TRBD2. This CDR3 spans 17 amino acids. The germline gives CDR1 SGHRS, CDR2 YFSETQ. Germline trimming cut 4 bases from V and 2 bases from J; bases unmatched to any gene: 11. For the CDR3, the DNA is TGCGCCAGCAGCAACCGACGTGGTAGCGGGGGGCAAGAGACCCAGTACTTC. Its protein is CASSNRRGSGGQETQYF.

In DNA form, the CDR3 reads TGTGCCAGCAGCCTAGGCCAGGGGGATACGCAGTATTTT. Its translation is CASSLGQGDTQYF. The chain employs TRBV7-9 and TRBJ2-3, with D perhaps matching TRBD1 (6 bases). The germline V gene has CDR1 SEHNR and CDR2 FQNEAQ (reference sequence). The germline V and J ends were trimmed by 5 bases and 6 bases, with 12 bases remaining between them. This CDR3 has 13 residues.

CDR3 in amino acids: CASSILSGGAYQETQYF. In DNA form, the CDR3 reads TGTGCCAGCAGCATCCTTAGCGGGGGGGCTTACCAAGAGACCCAGTACTTC. The J gene is TRBJ2-5, the V gene TRBV5-6, with 11 bases identical to TRBD2. This CDR3 is 17 amino acids long. The trim removed 4 bases at V and 0 bases at J, leaving 8 bases unmatched. The V gene's germline CDR1 is SGHDT and CDR2 YYEEEE. Using reference TRBV5-6 and TRBJ2-5 for the parts outside the CDR3, the full variable domain is DAGVTQSPTHLIKTRGQQVTLRCSPKSGHDTVSWYQQALGQGPQFIFQYYEEEERQRGNFPDRFSGHQFPNYSSELNVNALLLGDSALYLCASSILSGGAYQETQYFGPGTRLLVL.

The chain uses TRBV28 and TRBJ1-2; a possible D gene is TRBD1 (5 bases). CDR1 and CDR2 from the germline V gene are MDHEN and SYDVKM. This CDR3 is 15 amino acids long. V lost 5 bases to trimming and J lost 8 bases, with 21 bases between them. Written as DNA, the CDR3 is TGTGCCAGCAGTGCACAACAGGCATTGGGTCAGGGCTACACCTTC. Translated, it gives CASSAQQALGQGYTF.

The chain joins TRBV18 to TRBJ2-2, with TRBD2 matching over 10 bases. The V and J ends lost 3 bases and 4 bases, in that order; junction bases with no gene match: 2. The CDR3 runs to 15 residues. The germline CDR1 and CDR2 sequences are KGHSH and LQKENI. The CDR3 nucleotides read TGTGCCAGCTCACCTAGCGGGGGGCCCACCGGGGAGCTGTTTTTT. This gives the protein CASSPSGGPTGELFF.

J is TRBJ1-1 and V is TRBV7-3; TRBD1 is a possible D gene (6 bases). Germline V gene lookup returns CDR1 SGHTA and CDR2 FQGTGA. V was clipped by 2 bases and J by 3 bases, with 7 bases between them. The CDR3 runs 13 residues. The CDR3, as DNA: TGTGCCAGCAGCTTAGAGGGGGACACTGAAGCTTTCTTT. Amino acids: CASSLEGDTEAFF. The complete variable domain, with remaining parts taken from reference TRBV7-3 and TRBJ1-1, reads GAGVSQTPSNKVTEKGKYVELRCDPISGHTALYWYRQSLGQGPEFLIYFQGTGAADDSGLPNDRFFAVRPEGSVSTLKIQRTERGDSAVYLCASSLEGDTEAFFGQGTRLTVV.

This chain uses TRBV9 with TRBJ2-6, with a tentative D call TRBD2 (6 bases). V dropped 7 bases and J dropped 4 bases, with 9 bases sitting between them. Germline CDR1 and CDR2: SGDLS and YYNGEE. This CDR3 region has 13 residues. CDR3 loop: CASATRGANVLTF. In nucleotides, the CDR3 is TGTGCCAGCGCGACTAGGGGGGCCAACGTCCTGACTTTC.